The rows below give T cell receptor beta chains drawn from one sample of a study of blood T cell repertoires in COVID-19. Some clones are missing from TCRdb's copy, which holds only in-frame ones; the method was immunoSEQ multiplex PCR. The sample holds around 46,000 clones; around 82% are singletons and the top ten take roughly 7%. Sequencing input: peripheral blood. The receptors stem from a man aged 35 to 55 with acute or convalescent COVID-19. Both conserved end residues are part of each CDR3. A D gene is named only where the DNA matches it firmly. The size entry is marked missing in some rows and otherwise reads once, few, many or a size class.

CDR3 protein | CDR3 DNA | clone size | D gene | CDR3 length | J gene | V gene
CASKGSVGAGRSPLHF | TGCGCCAGCAAGGGGTCCGTTGGTGCAGGTCGGTCACCCCTCCACTTT | . | . | 16 | TRBJ1-6 | TRBV5-1
CASSSQVQGISPLHF | TGTGCCAGCAGCTCACAGGTCCAGGGGATTTCACCCCTCCACTTT | . | . | 15 | TRBJ1-6 | TRBV7-6
CASSEMGEIGGELFF | TGTGCCAGCAGTGAAATGGGAGAGATAGGCGGGGAGCTGTTTTTT | few | . | 15 | TRBJ2-2 | TRBV6-1
CASSSGLAGARANEQFF | TGCGCCAGCAGCTCGGGACTAGCGGGGGCCCGGGCCAATGAGCAGTTCTTC | once | TRBD2 | 17 | TRBJ2-1 | TRBV5-1
CASSERGDSSGNTIYF | TGTGCCAGCAGTGAAAGGGGGGACAGCTCTGGAAACACCATATATTTT | . | TRBD1 | 16 | TRBJ1-3 | TRBV6-1
CATSDTGPGNTEAFF | TGTGCCACCAGTGATACAGGCCCAGGGAACACTGAAGCTTTCTTT | . | . | 15 | TRBJ1-1 | TRBV24-1
CASSVGQGLTGELFF | TGTGCCAGCAGCGTAGGACAGGGTTTGACCGGGGAGCTGTTTTTT | . | TRBD1 | 15 | TRBJ2-2 | TRBV5-4
CASSLDPFMPQHF | TGTGCCAGCAGCTTAGACCCCTTTATGCCCCAGCATTTT | . | . | 13 | TRBJ1-5 | TRBV11-2
CASSLRTGAETQYF | TGTGCCAGCAGCTTAAGAACAGGAGCAGAGACCCAGTACTTC | . | . | 14 | TRBJ2-5 | TRBV5-4
CASSLGLAREQFF | TGTGCCAGCAGCTTAGGGCTAGCAAGAGAGCAGTTCTTC | once | . | 13 | TRBJ2-1 | TRBV7-2
CASSSRGSLNTEAFF | TGTGCCAGCAGCTCCCGAGGGAGCTTGAACACTGAAGCTTTCTTT | . | . | 15 | TRBJ1-1 | TRBV5-4
CASSSSGGQTQYF | TGTGCCAGCAGCTCAAGCGGGGGTCAGACCCAGTACTTC | . | TRBD2 | 13 | TRBJ2-5 | TRBV7-9
CASSGSREQYF | TGCGCCAGCAGCGGGTCGCGGGAGCAGTACTTC | once | . | 11 | TRBJ2-7 | TRBV4-1
CASSKDSTSSGANVLTF | TGTGCCAGTAGTAAGGACAGCACTTCTTCTGGGGCCAACGTCCTGACTTTC | . | . | 17 | TRBJ2-6 | TRBV19
CASSRTGTPSTDTQYF | TGTGCCAGCAGTAGAACCGGGACACCCAGCACAGATACGCAGTATTTT | . | . | 16 | TRBJ2-3 | TRBV9
CASSLGTGGPNQPQHF | TGCGCCAGCAGCTTAGGGACAGGGGGCCCCAATCAGCCCCAGCATTTT | . | TRBD1 | 16 | TRBJ1-5 | TRBV5-1
CASSYSRQWSNYGYTF | TGTGCCAGCAGTTACTCGAGACAGTGGTCTAACTATGGCTACACCTTC | . | . | 16 | TRBJ1-2 | TRBV6-5
CASSQFQGITDTQYF | TGTGCCAGCAGCCAGTTTCAGGGTATTACAGATACGCAGTATTTT | few | . | 15 | TRBJ2-3 | TRBV14
CASSFSGTGNTIYF | TGTGCCAGCAGCTTCTCCGGGACAGGGAACACCATATATTTT | medium-sized | TRBD1 | 14 | TRBJ1-3 | TRBV11-2
CASSQDPARRAFF | TGTGCCAGCAGCCAAGATCCAGCGCGTCGAGCTTTCTTT | . | . | 13 | TRBJ1-1 | TRBV4-2
CSGLQGGTEAFF | TGCAGCGGCCTTCAGGGGGGCACTGAAGCTTTCTTT | . | TRBD1 | 12 | TRBJ1-1 | TRBV29-1
CASSLRRGDKETQYF | TGTGCCAGCAGCTTACGACGGGGGGACAAAGAGACCCAGTACTTC | . | . | 15 | TRBJ2-5 | TRBV7-3
CASSMNGYEQYF | TGTGCCAGCAGCATGAACGGGTACGAGCAGTACTTC | . | . | 12 | TRBJ2-7 | TRBV7-2
CASSFIRGVSYGYTF | TGTGCCAGCAGCTTTATCAGGGGGGTATCCTATGGCTACACCTTC | . | TRBD1 | 15 | TRBJ1-2 | TRBV5-4
CASSPNNEAFF | TGTGCCAGCAGCCCAAATAATGAAGCTTTCTTT | . | . | 11 | TRBJ1-1 | TRBV6-2/TRBV6-3
CASSARDLGNTEAFF | TGTGCCAGCAGTGCCAGGGACTTGGGGAACACTGAAGCTTTCTTT | . | . | 15 | TRBJ1-1 | TRBV6-2/TRBV6-3
CASKDRGLGKLFF | TGTGCCAGCAAGGACAGGGGGCTTGGAAAACTGTTTTTT | . | TRBD1 | 13 | TRBJ1-4 | TRBV27
CASSSPGEVYEQYF | TGTGCCAGCAGTTCACCCGGGGAGGTCTACGAGCAGTACTTC | . | . | 14 | TRBJ2-7 | TRBV28
CASSLFYSRTSGGDNEQFF | TGTGCCAGCAGTTTATTTTATTCAAGGACTAGCGGGGGGGACAATGAGCAGTTCTTC | . | TRBD2 | 19 | TRBJ2-1 | TRBV27
CATSGAGIQYF | TGTGCAACCAGCGGGGCCGGCATTCAGTACTTC | . | TRBD2 | 11 | TRBJ2-4 | TRBV7-2
CASSDPSGSNYGYTF | TGTGCCAGCAGTGATCCCTCAGGGTCCAACTATGGCTACACCTTC | . | . | 15 | TRBJ1-2 | TRBV6-2/TRBV6-3
CASSLVGTEAFF | TGCGCCAGCAGCTTGGTCGGGACTGAAGCTTTCTTT | . | . | 12 | TRBJ1-1 | TRBV5-1
CASSPTRTGDPGELFF | TGCGCCAGCAGCCCGACCAGGACAGGGGACCCCGGGGAGCTGTTTTTT | . | TRBD1 | 16 | TRBJ2-2 | TRBV5-1
CASSIVPGQGVINSPLHF | TGTGCCAGTAGCATCGTCCCGGGACAGGGAGTAATAAATTCACCCCTCCACTTT | few | TRBD1 | 18 | TRBJ1-6 | TRBV19
CASSKQGIGNTIYF | TGTGCCAGCAGTAAACAGGGGATTGGAAACACCATATATTTT | . | TRBD1 | 14 | TRBJ1-3 | TRBV2
CASSPAQLGGEKLFF | TGTGCCAGCTCACCCGCCCAGCTAGGGGGTGAAAAACTGTTTTTT | . | . | 15 | TRBJ1-4 | TRBV18
CSVDRGRRGNTIYF | TGCAGCGTTGATCGTGGGAGAAGAGGAAACACCATATATTTT | . | . | 14 | TRBJ1-3 | TRBV29-1
CASSWSGPYGYTF | TGTGCCAGCAGTTGGTCAGGGCCCTATGGCTACACCTTC | . | . | 13 | TRBJ1-2 | TRBV12-3/TRBV12-4
CASSLQGDYTEAFF | TGCGCCAGCAGCCTACAGGGGGACTACACTGAAGCTTTCTTT | . | TRBD1 | 14 | TRBJ1-1 | TRBV5-1
CASSPPTGRNTEAFF | TGTGCCAGCAGTCCGCCGACAGGGAGGAACACTGAAGCTTTCTTT | . | TRBD1 | 15 | TRBJ1-1 | TRBV28
CAWSVSLDGELFF | TGTGCCTGGAGTGTAAGTTTGGACGGGGAACTGTTTTTT | . | . | 13 | TRBJ1-4 | TRBV30